Following are 7 T cell receptor beta chains from one sample sequenced in a study of CD8+ T cells in alopecia areata. Once RNA had been extracted, it was reverse transcribed into cDNA to act as the sequencing template. Clones were read by immunoSEQ multiplex PCR, and TCRdb kept only the in-frame ones, dropping some. The table lists 150,000 to 200,000 clones, roughly 60% of them singletons, with 4.5% to 6% in the top ten. Sample treatment: oral pan-JAK inhibitor, 5-10 mg twice daily. Sequencing used CD4+ T cells sorted from blood, obtained at week 24, from a patient treated with tofacitinib. The receptors originated from a human donor with alopecia areata.

The chain has TRBV6-5 and TRBJ2-5; 7 bases match TRBD1. Looked up from germline, CDR1 is MNHEY and CDR2 is SVGAGI. Losses at the gene ends were 5 bases for V and 7 bases for J; bases not matched to a gene: 7. CDR3 length: 13 amino acids. CDR3 loop: CASSEAGQATQYF. The CDR3 bases are TGTGCCAGCAGTGAAGCCGGACAGGCGACCCAGTACTTC.

The chain uses TRBV2 and TRBJ2-7; perhaps TRBD1 as D (6 bases). The germline V gene has CDR1 SNHLY and CDR2 FYNNEI. This CDR3 has 13 amino acids. V was trimmed by 7 bases and J by 5 bases, leaving 15 bases between them. The CDR3 DNA follows: TGTGCCAGCACAGGACAGAGGGTAAACGAGCAGTACTTC. Translating it yields CASTGQRVNEQYF.

This rearrangement joins TRBV29-1 to TRBJ2-7, with TRBD1 matching over 12 bases. Germline trimming cut 7 bases from V and 2 bases from J; bases unmatched to any gene: 3. The CDR3 consists of 13 residues. CDR1 is SQVTM and CDR2 is ANQGSEA in the germline V gene. Written as DNA, the CDR3 is TGCAGCGCCGGGACAGGGGGCCCCTACGAGCAGTACTTC. Its translation: CSAGTGGPYEQYF.

The rearrangement links TRBV18 to TRBJ2-5; D may be TRBD1 or TRBD2 (5 bases each). Germline assignment: CDR1 KGHSH and CDR2 LQKENI. Trimming stripped 6 bases from V and 3 bases from J, with 14 bases between. The CDR3 extends over 14 amino acids. CDR3 sequence reads: CASSGTSLEETQYF. The DNA of the CDR3 is TGTGCCAGCTCGGGGACCTCATTGGAAGAGACCCAGTACTTC. The entire variable domain, with the rest obtained from reference TRBV18 and TRBJ2-5, is as follows: NAGVMQNPRHLVRRRGQEARLRCSPMKGHSHVYWYRQLPEEGLKFMVYLQKENIIDESGMPKERFSAEFPKEGPSILRIQQVVRGDSAAYFCASSGTSLEETQYFGPGTRLLVL.

The rearrangement links TRBV28 to TRBJ1-2; no firm D call. V was trimmed by 8 bases and J by 4 bases, leaving 11 bases between them. CDR1 and CDR2 from the germline V gene are MDHEN and SYDVKM. The CDR3 spans 12 residues. Here the CDR3 DNA reads TGTGCCAGCGAGGGATACACCTATGGCTACACCTTC. As protein: CASEGYTYGYTF.

The rearrangement joins TRBV7-2 to TRBJ2-3; D is undetermined. V shed 1 base and J shed 2 bases, with 10 bases lying between them. Germline CDR1 reads SGHTA; CDR2 reads FQGNSA. The CDR3 sequence is 15 residues long. The CDR3 sequence: CASSLGIGNTDTQYF. DNA of the CDR3: TGTGCCAGCAGCTTAGGCATAGGGAACACAGATACGCAGTATTTT.

The V gene is TRBV30, the J gene TRBJ1-1, with D tentatively TRBD1 (5 bases). The germline V gene has CDR1 GTSNPN and CDR2 SVGIG (reference sequence). The CDR3 is made up of 15 amino acids. V was clipped by 3 bases and J by 1 base, with 15 bases between them. The CDR3 region has the DNA TGTGCCTGGAGACACAGTGGGGGGTGGAACACTGAAGCTTTCTTT. Translating gives CAWRHSGGWNTEAFF. Complete variable domain (other parts from reference TRBV30 and TRBJ1-1): SQTIHQWPATLVQPVGSPLSLECTVEGTSNPNLYWYRQAAGRGLQLLFYSVGIGQISSEVPQNLSASRPQDRQFILSSKKLLLSDSGFYLCAWRHSGGWNTEAFFGQGTRLTVV.